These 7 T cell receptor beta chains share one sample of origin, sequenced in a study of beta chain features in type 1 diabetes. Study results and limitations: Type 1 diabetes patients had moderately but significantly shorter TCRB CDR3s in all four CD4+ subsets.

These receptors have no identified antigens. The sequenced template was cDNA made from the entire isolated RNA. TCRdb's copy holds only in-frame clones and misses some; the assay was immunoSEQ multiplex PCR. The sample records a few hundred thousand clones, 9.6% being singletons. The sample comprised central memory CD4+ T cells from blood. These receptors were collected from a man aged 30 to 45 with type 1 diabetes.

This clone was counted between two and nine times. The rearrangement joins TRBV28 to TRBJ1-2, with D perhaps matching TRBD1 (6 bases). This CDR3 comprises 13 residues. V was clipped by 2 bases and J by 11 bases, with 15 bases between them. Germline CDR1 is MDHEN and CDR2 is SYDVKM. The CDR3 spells CASSLGTREEYTF. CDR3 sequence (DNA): TGTGCCAGCAGTTTAGGGACACGGGAGGAGTACACCTTC.

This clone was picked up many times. CDR3 amino acids: CATSVPDRNQPQHF. The CDR3 DNA follows: TGTGCCACCAGCGTCCCGGACAGGAATCAGCCCCAGCATTTT. The chain uses TRBV15 and TRBJ1-5, with 7 bases aligning to TRBD1. The V segment lost 5 bases and the J segment 4 bases; nucleotides outside the gene matches: 5. Per germline, CDR1 LNHNV and CDR2 YYDKDF (reference sequence). The length of the CDR3 is 14 residues. Full variable domain (missing parts from reference TRBV15 and TRBJ1-5): DAMVIQNPRYQVTQFGKPVTLSCSQTLNHNVMYWYQQKSSQAPKLLFHYYDKDFNNEADTPDNFQSRRPNTSFCFLDIRSPGLGDTAMYLCATSVPDRNQPQHFGDGTRLSIL.

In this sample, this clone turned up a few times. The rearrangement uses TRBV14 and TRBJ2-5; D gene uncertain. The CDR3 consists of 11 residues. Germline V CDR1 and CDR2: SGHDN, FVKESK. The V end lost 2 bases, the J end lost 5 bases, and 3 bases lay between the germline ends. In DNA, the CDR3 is TGTGCCAGCAGCCAATACGAGACCCAGTACTTC. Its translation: CASSQYETQYF. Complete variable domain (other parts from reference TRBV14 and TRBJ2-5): EAGVTQFPSHSVIEKGQTVTLRCDPISGHDNLYWYRRVMGKEIKFLLHFVKESKQDESGMPNNRFLAERTGGTYSTLKVQPAELEDSGVYFCASSQYETQYFGPGTRLLVL.

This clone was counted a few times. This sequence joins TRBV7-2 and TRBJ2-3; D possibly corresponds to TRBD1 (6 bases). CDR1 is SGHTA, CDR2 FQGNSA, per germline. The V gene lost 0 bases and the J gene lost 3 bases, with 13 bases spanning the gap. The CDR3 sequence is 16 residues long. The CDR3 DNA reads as TGTGCCAGCAGCTTAGCCACAGGGTCCCAGACAGATACGCAGTATTTT. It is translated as CASSLATGSQTDTQYF.

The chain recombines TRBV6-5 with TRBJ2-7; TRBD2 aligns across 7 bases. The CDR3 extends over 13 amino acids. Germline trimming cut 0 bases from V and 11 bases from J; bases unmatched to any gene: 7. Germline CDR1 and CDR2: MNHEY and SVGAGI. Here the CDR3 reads CASSYSREGRKYF. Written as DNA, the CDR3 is TGTGCCAGCAGTTACTCCAGGGAGGGGAGGAAGTACTTC.

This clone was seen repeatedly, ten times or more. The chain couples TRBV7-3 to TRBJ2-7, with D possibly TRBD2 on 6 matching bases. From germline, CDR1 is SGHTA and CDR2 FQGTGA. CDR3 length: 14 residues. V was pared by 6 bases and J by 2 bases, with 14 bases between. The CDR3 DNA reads TGTGCCAGCAGAGTTAGCGGAGTCACCTACGAGCAGTACTTC. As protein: CASRVSGVTYEQYF.

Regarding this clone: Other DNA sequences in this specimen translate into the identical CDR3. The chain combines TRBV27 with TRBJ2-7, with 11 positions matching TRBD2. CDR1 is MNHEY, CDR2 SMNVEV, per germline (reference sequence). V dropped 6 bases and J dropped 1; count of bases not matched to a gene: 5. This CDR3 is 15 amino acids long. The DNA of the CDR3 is TGTGCCAGCAGGACCGGGACTAGCGGTTCCTACGAGCAGTACTTC. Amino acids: CASRTGTSGSYEQYF.